This T cell receptor (beta chain) was recorded in a study of blood T cells in healthy people across ages. A second PCR of roughly 7 to 11 cycles used a sample-barcoded 5' primer and a J-beta primer mix. TCRdb re-analysed the 5' RACE reads in MiXCR, keeping a single row per CDR3 protein. The sample has just under 750,000 distinct CDR3 sequences; 22% are singletons. Study outcomes and limitations: The long-lived group displayed more naive CD4+ cells, plus higher diversity, than the aged donors did.

Ten or more counts support this clonotype. Its antigen is currently unknown. They isolated at least 6.5 million PBMCs from each sample. The CDR3 is 14 amino acids. V was shortened by 0 bases and J by 5 bases, with 12 bases between the two germline ends. Germline CDR1 SGDLS, CDR2 YYNGEE. The TCR comes from a man aged 70-80 years in good health. What was sequenced was blood. The V call is TRBV9, the J call TRBJ2-7; no clear D. CDR3 in DNA: TGTGCCAGCAGCGTAGCTGGGGTGGTCAACGAGCAGTACTTC. Its protein product is CASSVAGVVNEQYF.